One sample yielded the 6 T cell receptor beta chains listed below, sequenced in a study of blood T cell repertoires in COVID-19. Clones were sequenced by immunoSEQ multiplex PCR, and TCRdb holds only the in-frame ones, with some missing. Found here are tens of thousands of clones, around nine tenths of them singletons; the top ten hold approximately 15%. Sequenced material: peripheral blood. The receptors were gathered from a man aged 60 to 75 with active or convalescent COVID-19.

Note on this clone: The junction shows a germline mismatch at one end, possibly a read error. The V call is TRBV4-3, the J call TRBJ1-4; D is possibly TRBD1 (5 bases). This CDR3 has 13 residues. CDR1 is LGHNA, CDR2 YSLEER, per germline. CDR3 in DNA: TGCGCCAGCAGCGAAGACCAGGGTGAAAAACTGTTTTTT. This sequence encodes CASSEDQGEKLFF.

This clone occurred a few times. The V call is TRBV7-8, the J call TRBJ2-5, with 7 nucleotides matching TRBD2. The CDR3 extends over 15 amino acids. CDR1 SGHVS and CDR2 FQNEAQ come from the germline V gene. With 1 base clipped from V and 5 bases from J, the junction kept 7 bases outside the gene matches. The DNA of the CDR3 is TGTGCCAGCAGCTTAGTGGTGGGGCGGGGGGAGACCCAGTACTTC. Translation: CASSLVVGRGETQYF. Complete variable domain (other parts from reference TRBV7-8 and TRBJ2-5): GAGVSQSPRYKVAKRGQDVALRCDPISGHVSLFWYQQALGQGPEFLTYFQNEAQLDKSGLPSDRFFAERPEGSVSTLKIQRTQQEDSAVYLCASSLVVGRGETQYFGPGTRLLVL.

DNA for the CDR3: TGTGCCATCGCAATAGGACAGAATCAGCCCCAGCATTTT. Translation: CAIAIGQNQPQHF. The chain combines TRBV6-5 with TRBJ1-5; maybe TRBD1 (6 bases). V was pared by 10 bases and J by 4 bases, with 14 bases between. Germline CDR1 reads MNHEY; CDR2 reads SVGAGI. The length of the CDR3 is 13 residues.

The V gene is TRBV6-5, the J gene TRBJ2-7; TRBD1 agrees at 9 bases. V gave up 6 bases and J gave up 7 bases; unmatched junction bases: 10. This CDR3 contains 14 residues. In germline, CDR1 is MNHEY, CDR2 SVGAGI. As DNA, the CDR3 is TGTGCCAGCAGCACCGGGACAGGGACGAGAGAGCAGTACTTC. Amino acid sequence: CASSTGTGTREQYF.

The chain employs TRBV7-3 and TRBJ2-2; D is uncertain. V was cut by 0 bases and J by 5 bases, with 10 bases left in between. Per the germline V gene, CDR1 is SGHTA and CDR2 is FQGTGA. The CDR3 covers 15 residues. This CDR3 is CASSLTSAATGELFF. CDR3 DNA sequence: TGTGCCAGCAGCTTAACGTCCGCGGCAACCGGGGAGCTGTTTTTT.

V gene TRBV7-2 combines with J gene TRBJ2-7; TRBD1 might be the D (7 bases). CDR1 SGHTA and CDR2 FQGNSA come from the germline V gene. Deletions cut 7 bases from V and 4 bases from J, with 20 bases between. The CDR3 runs to 15 residues. CDR3 in DNA: TGTGCCAGCAACCCAGGGGGGACAGTGGGTTACGAGCAGTACTTC. This sequence encodes CASNPGGTVGYEQYF. The variable domain in full, completed from reference TRBV7-2 and TRBJ2-7, reads GAGVSQSPSNKVTEKGKDVELRCDPISGHTALYWYRQSLGQGLEFLIYFQGNSAPDKSGLPSDRFSAERTGGSVSTLTIQRTQQEDSAVYLCASNPGGTVGYEQYFGPGTRLTVT.